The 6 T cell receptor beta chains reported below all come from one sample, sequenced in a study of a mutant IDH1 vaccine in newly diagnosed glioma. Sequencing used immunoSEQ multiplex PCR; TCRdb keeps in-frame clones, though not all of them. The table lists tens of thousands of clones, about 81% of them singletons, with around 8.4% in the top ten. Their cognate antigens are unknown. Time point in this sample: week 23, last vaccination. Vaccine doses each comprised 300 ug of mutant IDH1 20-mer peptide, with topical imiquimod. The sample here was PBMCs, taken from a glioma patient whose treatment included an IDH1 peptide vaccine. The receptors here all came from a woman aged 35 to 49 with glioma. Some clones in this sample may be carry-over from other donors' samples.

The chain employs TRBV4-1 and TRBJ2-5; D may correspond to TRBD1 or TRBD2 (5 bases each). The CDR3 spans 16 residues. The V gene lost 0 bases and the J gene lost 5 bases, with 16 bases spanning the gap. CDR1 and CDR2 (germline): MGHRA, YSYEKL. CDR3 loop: CASSQEGSGTGETQYF. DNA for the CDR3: TGCGCCAGCAGCCAAGAAGGATCCGGGACCGGGGAGACCCAGTACTTC.

The CDR3 here is CASRGLAGPATQYF. The CDR3 coding sequence is TGTGCCAGCAGGGGACTAGCGGGCCCAGCGACCCAGTACTTC. This chain connects TRBV2 to TRBJ2-5, with TRBD2 matching over 12 bases. The CDR3 spans 14 residues. The V gene's germline CDR1 is SNHLY and CDR2 FYNNEI. Germline trimming cut 6 bases from V and 7 bases from J; bases unmatched to any gene: 6.

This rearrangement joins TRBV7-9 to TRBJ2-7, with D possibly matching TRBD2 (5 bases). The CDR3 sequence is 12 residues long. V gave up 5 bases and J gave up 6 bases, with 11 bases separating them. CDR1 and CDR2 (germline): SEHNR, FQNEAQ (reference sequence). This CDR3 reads CASSTGEREQYF. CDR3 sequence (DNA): TGTGCCAGCAGCACCGGGGAGCGCGAGCAGTACTTC.

CDR3 sequence (DNA): TGTGCCAGCAGCTTCCAACCACAGATAAGCACAGATACGCAGTATTTT. Translated: CASSFQPQISTDTQYF. The chain employs TRBV9 and TRBJ2-3; D gene ambiguous. Trimming cost V 4 bases and J 0 bases, with 15 bases left between them. Looked up from germline, CDR1 is SGDLS and CDR2 is YYNGEE. This CDR3 is built from 16 residues.

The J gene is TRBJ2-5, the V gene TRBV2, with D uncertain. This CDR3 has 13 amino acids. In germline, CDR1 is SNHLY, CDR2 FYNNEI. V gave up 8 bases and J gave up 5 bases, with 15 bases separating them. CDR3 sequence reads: CASGVESSETQYF. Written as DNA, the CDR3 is TGTGCCAGCGGAGTGGAATCTTCGGAGACCCAGTACTTC.

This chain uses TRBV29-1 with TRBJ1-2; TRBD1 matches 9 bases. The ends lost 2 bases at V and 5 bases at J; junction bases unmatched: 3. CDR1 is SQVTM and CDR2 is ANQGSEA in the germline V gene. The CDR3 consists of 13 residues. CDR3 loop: CSVELTGGYGYTF. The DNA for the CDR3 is TGCAGCGTTGAATTGACAGGGGGATATGGCTACACCTTC.